This TCR beta chain appears in the sequencing data of a study of cytomegalovirus exposure and HLA in healthy donors. Libraries were prepared by immunoSEQ multiplex PCR; TCRdb keeps only in-frame clonotypes and omits some of them. The sample lists some 110,000 clones, about nine tenths occurring once. Germline lookup yields CDR1 SGHRS and CDR2 YFSETQ. This CDR3 contains 16 residues. V shed 1 base and J shed 1 base, with 14 bases lying between them. The J gene is TRBJ1-2, the V gene TRBV5-1; possibly TRBD1 for D (6 bases). The specimen sequenced was PBMCs. The receptor's source is a man aged 18 to 30 in good health and CMV-seronegative. CDR3 DNA sequence: TGCGCCAGCAGCTTGCTCCCGGGACAAAGTAACTATGGCTACACCTTC. Protein sequence: CASSLLPGQSNYGYTF.